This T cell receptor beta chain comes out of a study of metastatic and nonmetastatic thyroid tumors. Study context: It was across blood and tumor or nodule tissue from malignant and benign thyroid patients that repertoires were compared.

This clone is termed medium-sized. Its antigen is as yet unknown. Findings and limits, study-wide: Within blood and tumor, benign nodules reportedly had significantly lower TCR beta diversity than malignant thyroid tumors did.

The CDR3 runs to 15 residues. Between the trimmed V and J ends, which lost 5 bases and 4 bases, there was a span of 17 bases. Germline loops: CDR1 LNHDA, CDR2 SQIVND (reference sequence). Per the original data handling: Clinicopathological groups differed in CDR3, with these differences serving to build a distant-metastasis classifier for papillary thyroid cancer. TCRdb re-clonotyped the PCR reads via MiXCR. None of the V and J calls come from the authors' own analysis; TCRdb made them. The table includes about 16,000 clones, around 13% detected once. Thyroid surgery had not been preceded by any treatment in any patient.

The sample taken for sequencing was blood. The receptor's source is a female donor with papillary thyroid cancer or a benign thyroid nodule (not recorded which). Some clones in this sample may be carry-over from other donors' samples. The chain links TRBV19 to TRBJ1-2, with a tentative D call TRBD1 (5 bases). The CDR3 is CASSLTSTVPYGYTF. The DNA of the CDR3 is TGTGCCAGTAGTCTTACCTCGACAGTGCCCTATGGCTACACCTTC.